Listed below are T cell receptor beta chains from one sample, sequenced in a study of post-analysis software for immune sequencing data. MiXCR, run by TCRdb on the PCR reads, gives a single entry per CDR3 protein. The sample lists hundreds of thousands of distinct CDR3 sequences, approximately 30% seen once, with 0.55% to 0.65% in the top ten. The source material was blood. These receptors were obtained from a girl under 18 with multiple sclerosis. Both conserved end residues are part of each CDR3. A D gene is named only where the DNA matches it firmly. Size tells how often a clone was seen (once, few, many) or the class of an expanded clone, and some rows leave it out.

size	length	D	V	J	DNA	CDR3
NA	14	NA	TRBV5-1	TRBJ2-7	TGCGCCAGCAGCGAGCCGGGACTTCCTGGCGAGCAGTACTTC	CASSEPGLPGEQYF
few	13	NA	TRBV5-1	TRBJ2-7	TGCGCCAGCAGCTCCCCGGGGGGCTCCGAGCAGTACTTC	CASSSPGGSEQYF
many	12	NA	TRBV6-6	TRBJ1-5	TGTGCCACCCGGACAGACAATCAGCCCCAGCATTTT	CATRTDNQPQHF
NA	15	NA	TRBV4-3	TRBJ2-3	TGCGCCAGCAGCCAACGAAGAGTTGGAGGAGATACGCAGTATTTT	CASSQRRVGGDTQYF
NA	16	NA	TRBV7-9	TRBJ2-6	TGTGCCAGCAGCTTACCCGGGGGCGCTGGGGCCAACGTCCTGACTTTC	CASSLPGGAGANVLTF
few	13	NA	TRBV2	TRBJ2-1	TGTGCCAGCAGACAGGATGGGGGCAATGAGCAGTTCTTC	CASRQDGGNEQFF
many	15	TRBD2	TRBV7-2	TRBJ2-1	TGCGCCAGCAGCTCGACTAGCGGGTCCTACAATGAGCAGTTCTTC	CASSSTSGSYNEQFF
many	13	TRBD2	TRBV5-1	TRBJ2-3	TGCGCCAGCAGTGGGAGGGGCACAGATACGCAGTATTTT	CASSGRGTDTQYF
NA	14	NA	TRBV12-3/TRBV12-4	TRBJ2-7	TGTGCCAGCAGTTTAGCCGGGGGGCTCTCCGAGCAGTACTTC	CASSLAGGLSEQYF
NA	18	NA	TRBV5-4	TRBJ2-3	TGTGCCAGCAGCTTGGCGACAGCCTTGGCCCCAAAGACAGATACGCAGTATTTT	CASSLATALAPKTDTQYF
NA	14	TRBD1	TRBV20-1	TRBJ2-7	TGCAGTGCCTCCGGACAGGGGAGCTCCTACGAGCAGTACTTC	CSASGQGSSYEQYF
NA	13	NA	TRBV7-9	TRBJ2-5	TGTGCCGGCAGCCGCGACTGGATGGAGACCCAGTACTTC	CAGSRDWMETQYF
NA	13	NA	TRBV6-6	TRBJ2-7	TGTGCCAGCAGTTACTCTAATGGAGACGAGCAGTACTTC	CASSYSNGDEQYF
NA	19	NA	TRBV20-1	TRBJ1-5	TGCAGTGCTAGAGCGAGCCACCGGGACGCCTACGTCTTTAATCAGCCCCAGCATTTT	CSARASHRDAYVFNQPQHF
NA	17	TRBD1	TRBV5-1	TRBJ2-1	TGCGCCAGCAGCCCTGACAGGGGCCTTCCTACCTACAATGAGCAGTTCTTC	CASSPDRGLPTYNEQFF
many	13	TRBD2	TRBV12-3/TRBV12-4	TRBJ2-1	TGTGCCAGCAGTTTGGGACTATCAAATGAGCAGTTCTTC	CASSLGLSNEQFF
NA	15	NA	TRBV7-2	TRBJ2-1	TGTGCCAGCAGCTTAAACTCGGGATTGTTCGATGAGCAGTTCTTC	CASSLNSGLFDEQFF
many	13	TRBD2	TRBV2	TRBJ2-5	TGTGCCAGCGGGAGGGGTCTACAAGAGACCCAGTACTTC	CASGRGLQETQYF
few	15	TRBD1	TRBV20-1	TRBJ1-5	TGCAGTGCTAGAGATGGGACAGGGCGCAATCAGCCCCAGCATTTT	CSARDGTGRNQPQHF
NA	15	TRBD1	TRBV13	TRBJ2-1	TGTGCCAGCAGCGCCTCCCGGGACAGTCTCCACGAGCAGTTCTTC	CASSASRDSLHEQFF
few	16	TRBD2	TRBV5-1	TRBJ2-3	TGCGCCAGCAGCTGGGGGAATGCGGGGGAGACAGATACGCAGTATTTT	CASSWGNAGETDTQYF
few	13	NA	TRBV5-1	TRBJ2-5	TGCGCCAGCCGCACGACTAGTAGTGAGACCCAGTACTTC	CASRTTSSETQYF
many	9	NA	TRBV29-1	TRBJ2-1	TGCAGCGCTGGAGATGAGCAGTTCTTC	CSAGDEQFF
few	14	TRBD1	TRBV7-9	TRBJ2-1	TGTGCCAGCAGTTCCGGACAGGGCGGGGATGAGCAGTTCTTC	CASSSGQGGDEQFF
NA	15	NA	TRBV27	TRBJ2-1	TGTGCCAGCAGTTCCGGGGGCAGGGGGGTCGATGAGCAGTTCTTC	CASSSGGRGVDEQFF
few	18	TRBD2	TRBV4-3	TRBJ2-7	TGCGCCAGCAGCCAAGGGAGCGGGACTAGCGGTAACTCCTACGAGCAGTACTTC	CASSQGSGTSGNSYEQYF
few	14	NA	TRBV19	TRBJ2-1	TGTGCCAGTAGTATACTAGTAGAAAACAATGAGCAGTTCTTC	CASSILVENNEQFF
NA	13	NA	TRBV29-1	TRBJ2-3	TGCAGCGTCTCCATGGCGGGCACAGATACGCAGTATTTT	CSVSMAGTDTQYF
NA	14	NA	TRBV2	TRBJ2-2	TGTGCCAGCAGTTGGGACCCCGGGACCGGGGAGCTGTTTTTT	CASSWDPGTGELFF
few	16	NA	TRBV9	TRBJ1-1	TGTGCCAGCAGCGGGCAGGGATGGGGGGGGAACACTGAAGCTTTCTTT	CASSGQGWGGNTEAFF
few	12	NA	TRBV28	TRBJ2-3	TGTGCCAGCAGTATAATTACAGATACGCAGTATTTT	CASSIITDTQYF
few	16	NA	TRBV5-1	TRBJ2-3	TGCGCCAGCAGCTTGGCCTTATGGGGGGGCACAGATACGCAGTATTTT	CASSLALWGGTDTQYF
few	14	NA	TRBV5-1	TRBJ2-1	TGCGCCAGCAGCTTCTCACCGGATGGAGGTGAGCAGTTCTTC	CASSFSPDGGEQFF
few	14	NA	TRBV24-1	TRBJ2-1	TGTGCCACCAGACCGGACTGGGGTGGGAATGAGCAGTTCTTC	CATRPDWGGNEQFF
NA	15	TRBD2	TRBV12-3/TRBV12-4	TRBJ2-1	TGTGCCAGCAGCCCGGGACTAGTGGTGTACAATGAGCAGTTCTTC	CASSPGLVVYNEQFF
NA	14	NA	TRBV6-1	TRBJ1-2	TGTGCCAGCAGTGAATTGGCGATACTCTATGGCTACACCTTC	CASSELAILYGYTF
many	13	NA	TRBV29-1	TRBJ2-2	TGCAGCGTTGGGGGGAGTCTCACCGGGGAGCTGTTTTTT	CSVGGSLTGELFF
few	15	NA	TRBV7-2	TRBJ2-7	TGTGCCAGCAGCTTAGTGGGGGTGGGAGATTACGAGCAGTACTTC	CASSLVGVGDYEQYF
few	14	NA	TRBV18	TRBJ1-2	TGTGCCAGCTCACCACCAAATCAGCTCTATGGCTACACCTTC	CASSPPNQLYGYTF
few	16	TRBD2	TRBV20-1	TRBJ2-7	TGCAGTGCTGGGGCCGGACTAGCGGGAGGCCTGTACGAGCAGTACTTC	CSAGAGLAGGLYEQYF
few	15	NA	TRBV6-6	TRBJ1-5	TGTGCCAGCAGTTACGAGTGGACTAGCAATCAGCCCCAGCATTTT	CASSYEWTSNQPQHF
few	15	NA	TRBV5-1	TRBJ1-4	TGCGCCAGCAGCTTGGTTGGCAGGGTTAATGAAAAACTGTTTTTT	CASSLVGRVNEKLFF
NA	17	TRBD2	TRBV3-1	TRBJ2-7	TGTGCCAGCAGCCAAATGGGACTAGCGGGAGGGCCCTTCGAGCAGTACTTC	CASSQMGLAGGPFEQYF
NA	16	TRBD1	TRBV20-1	TRBJ1-5	TGCAGTGCGGTGCAAACCGGGACAGTGGCGAATCAGCCCCAGCATTTT	CSAVQTGTVANQPQHF
many	14	TRBD1	TRBV29-1	TRBJ1-1	TGCAGCGTGACCCTGGGACAGGGGTGGACTGAAGCTTTCTTT	CSVTLGQGWTEAFF
few	15	NA	TRBV10-3	TRBJ1-5	TGTGCCATCAGTGAATCTGGGGTTAGCAATCAGCCCCAGCATTTT	CAISESGVSNQPQHF
few	13	TRBD1	TRBV7-2	TRBJ1-2	TGTGCCAGCAGTTCCGACAGGGTTGGTGGCTACACCTTC	CASSSDRVGGYTF
few	15	NA	TRBV28	TRBJ2-1	TGTGCCAGCAGAGGAGCGGGTTCTGCCTACAATGAGCAGTTCTTC	CASRGAGSAYNEQFF
NA	13	NA	TRBV28	TRBJ1-2	TGTGCCAGCACCATCGGACAGCTCTATGGCTACACCTTC	CASTIGQLYGYTF
few	14	TRBD2	TRBV15	TRBJ2-3	TGTGCCACCAGCCTCAGACTAGCCGCAGATACGCAGTATTTT	CATSLRLAADTQYF
NA	15	TRBD2	TRBV9	TRBJ2-1	TGTGCCAGCAGCGTAGCACTAGCGGGAGTGAATGAGCAGTTCTTC	CASSVALAGVNEQFF
NA	14	NA	TRBV7-9	TRBJ1-2	TGTGCCAGCAGCTTAATTGGGACACTCAATGGCTACACCTTC	CASSLIGTLNGYTF
NA	20	TRBD2	TRBV14	TRBJ2-1	TGTGCCAGCAGCCTCGGACTAGCGGGGGGTTACGACCCGATTTACAATGAGCAGTTCTTC	CASSLGLAGGYDPIYNEQFF
NA	16	TRBD2	TRBV27	TRBJ2-1	TGTGCCAGCAGTCCCCAGGGGACTAGCAGAGGCACTGAGCAGTTCTTC	CASSPQGTSRGTEQFF
NA	15	NA	TRBV20-1	TRBJ2-3	TGCAGTGCTACGCCCAGTTCGGGCGGCACAGATACGCAGTATTTT	CSATPSSGGTDTQYF
few	13	NA	TRBV29-1	TRBJ2-3	TGCAGCTATAGCGGAGCTAGCACAGATACGCAGTATTTT	CSYSGASTDTQYF
many	12	TRBD1	TRBV15	TRBJ1-2	TGTGCCACCAGTTTCGGACAGGGGGGCTACACCTTC	CATSFGQGGYTF